This TCR beta chain stems from a study of T cell responses to AZD1222 COVID-19 vaccine. This CDR3 spans 14 amino acids. Trimming cost V 4 bases and J 4 bases; bases outside gene matches: 4. Germline V gene sequence: CDR1 LNHDA, CDR2 SQIVND (reference sequence). TCRdb's table, derived via immunoSEQ multiplex PCR, lists solely in-frame clones and lacks some. The sample records roughly 120,000 clones, almost 90% being singletons. The count of this clone is one. Antigen: not known. Study-wide results and caveats: Nearly half of spike-specific TCRs reportedly go after variant regions that carry no mutations.

This receptor was obtained from an adult in good health. This sequence joins TRBV19 and TRBJ2-3; 8 bases fit TRBD2. The source was peripheral blood, collected on day 0 of AZD1222 vaccination. CDR3 amino acids: CASSNQAGADTQYF. The CDR3 DNA is TGTGCCAGTAGTAACCAAGCGGGAGCAGATACGCAGTATTTT. Filled out from reference TRBV19 and TRBJ2-3, the complete variable domain reads DGGITQSPKYLFRKEGQNVTLSCEQNLNHDAMYWYRQDPGQGLRLIYYSQIVNDFQKGDIAEGYSVSREKKESFPLTVTSAQKNPTAFYLCASSNQAGADTQYFGPGTRLTVL.